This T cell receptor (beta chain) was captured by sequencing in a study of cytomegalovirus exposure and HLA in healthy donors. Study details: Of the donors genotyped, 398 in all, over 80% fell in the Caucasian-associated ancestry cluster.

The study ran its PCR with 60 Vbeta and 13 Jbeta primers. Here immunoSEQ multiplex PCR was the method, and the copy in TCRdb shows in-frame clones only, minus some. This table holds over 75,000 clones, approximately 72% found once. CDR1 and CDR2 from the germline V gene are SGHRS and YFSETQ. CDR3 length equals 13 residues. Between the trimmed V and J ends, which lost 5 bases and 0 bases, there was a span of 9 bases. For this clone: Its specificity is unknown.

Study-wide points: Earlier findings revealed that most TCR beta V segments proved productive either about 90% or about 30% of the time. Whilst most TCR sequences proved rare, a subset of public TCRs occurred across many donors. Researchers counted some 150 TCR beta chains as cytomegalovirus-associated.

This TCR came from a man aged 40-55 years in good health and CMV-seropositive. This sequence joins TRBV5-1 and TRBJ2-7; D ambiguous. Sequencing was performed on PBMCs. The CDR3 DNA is TGCGCCAGCAGTGCTCTGAGCTCCTACGAGCAGTACTTC. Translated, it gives CASSALSSYEQYF.